Shown below are 16 T cell receptor beta chains from a single sample sequenced in a study of T cells in Graves' hyperthyroidism and ophthalmopathy. Using RNA transcripts as the source, TCR beta CDR3 regions were amplified. Primed by the HTBI set, a first-round RT-PCR was run on the TCR CDR3. MiXCR was run by TCRdb on the multiplex PCR reads, yielding one entry per CDR3 protein. The table lists roughly 520,000 distinct CDR3 sequences, around a quarter of them singletons. Sequencing used blood. These receptors originate from a woman aged 30 to 39 with Graves' ophthalmopathy.

The chain carries TRBV12-3 or TRBV12-4 and TRBJ1-5, with a tentative D call TRBD1 (6 bases). This CDR3 comprises 14 residues. V was pared by 6 bases and J by 2 bases, with 11 bases between. CDR3 DNA sequence: TGTGCCAGCAGGCAACAGGGTCGCAATCAGCCCCAGCATTTT. This encodes CASRQQGRNQPQHF.

This clonotype has ten or more counts. The rearrangement joins TRBV2 to TRBJ2-5; D might be TRBD1 (6 bases). This CDR3 is built from 11 residues. V shed 11 bases and J shed 0 bases, with 7 bases lying between them. The germline V gene has CDR1 SNHLY and CDR2 FYNNEI. CDR3 region: CAGQYQETQYF. The CDR3 nucleotides are TGTGCCGGACAGTACCAAGAGACCCAGTACTTC.

The chain combines TRBV12-3 or TRBV12-4 with TRBJ2-7, with a weak D call TRBD1 (5 bases). This CDR3 is built from 15 residues. Trimming removed 6 bases from V and 5 bases from J, with 20 bases in between. This chain's CDR3 is CASRHEVTGANEQYF. The CDR3 DNA follows: TGTGCCAGCAGGCACGAAGTTACTGGGGCCAACGAGCAGTACTTC.

There are many counts of this clonotype. The chain uses TRBV5-7 and TRBJ1-1; no reliable D call. TRBV5-7 is an ORF, with its function uncertain. V was pared by 3 bases and J by 0 bases, with 15 bases between. This CDR3 comprises 16 residues. The CDR3 DNA is TGTGCCAGCAGCTCCGTCGATAAAACCATGAACACTGAAGCTTTCTTT. Translation gives CASSSVDKTMNTEAFF.

This clonotype was counted many times. This sequence joins TRBV7-8 and TRBJ1-1, with 7 bases aligning to TRBD1. The CDR3 has 13 residues. Germline V gene lookup returns CDR1 SGHVS and CDR2 FQNEAQ. The trim removed 4 bases at V and 5 bases at J, leaving 4 bases unmatched. The CDR3 DNA follows: TGTGCCAGCAGCTCACAGGGGAGGACTGAAGCTTTCTTT. It encodes CASSSQGRTEAFF.

The rearrangement links TRBV2 to TRBJ1-2; possibly TRBD1 for D (5 bases). V was pared by 5 bases and J by 7 bases, with 17 bases between. The CDR3 spans 14 residues. From germline, CDR1 is SNHLY and CDR2 FYNNEI. In DNA form, the CDR3 reads TGTGCCAGCAGTTTCCTGGGGGACTCGGTTGGCTACACCTTC. Its protein is CASSFLGDSVGYTF.

The V and J genes are TRBV6-2 or TRBV6-3 and TRBJ2-7; 12 bases align to TRBD2. This CDR3 contains 15 residues. Per germline, CDR1 MNHEY and CDR2 SVGEGT. Trimming removed 5 bases from V and 4 bases from J; junction bases left unmatched: 6. The CDR3 protein is CASSGQGLAGYEQYF. DNA of the CDR3: TGTGCCAGCAGTGGCCAGGGACTAGCGGGTTACGAGCAGTACTTC.

This clonotype was counted between two and nine times. The V gene is TRBV5-5, the J gene TRBJ1-2; tentative D call: TRBD1 (5 bases). Germline CDR1 SGHKS, CDR2 YYEKEE (reference sequence). The CDR3 length is 16 residues. V was cut by 1 base and J by 1 base, with 14 bases left in between. The CDR3 region is CASSLFKGGVNYGYTF. CDR3 in DNA: TGTGCCAGCAGCTTGTTCAAAGGAGGGGTTAACTATGGCTACACCTTC.

The chain is built from TRBV15 and TRBJ1-1; TRBD1 matches at 7 bases. The trim removed 0 bases at V and 5 bases at J, leaving 3 bases unmatched. The CDR3 consists of 14 residues. Germline lookup yields CDR1 LNHNV and CDR2 YYDKDF (reference sequence). CDR3 amino acids: CATSRDKGATEAFF. The CDR3 DNA sequence: TGTGCCACCAGCAGAGATAAGGGGGCGACTGAAGCTTTCTTT.

This clonotype was recorded at least ten times. CDR3 in DNA: TGTGCCACCAGTGAGGCTTCTACAGGGGTCCTACTAACCCAAGAGACCCAGTACTTC. Protein sequence: CATSEASTGVLLTQETQYF. The genes are TRBV24-1 and TRBJ2-5, with TRBD1 matching 7 bases. Germline V lookup: CDR1 KGHDR, CDR2 SFDVKD. The CDR3 loop spans 19 amino acids. The junction had 17 bases not matched to a gene; V was cut back by 4 bases and J by 1 base.

This clonotype was observed many times. The V call is TRBV7-3, the J call TRBJ1-1; 10 nucleotides line up with TRBD1. V shed 5 bases and J 5 bases; nucleotides not matched to a gene: 8. Germline lookup yields CDR1 SGHTA and CDR2 FQGTGA. The CDR3 is 15 residues long. Written as DNA, the CDR3 is TGTGCCAGCAGCGCCCCCGGGACAGGGGAAACTGAAGCTTTCTTT. Protein: CASSAPGTGETEAFF.

This clonotype was recorded many times. The genes are TRBV9 and TRBJ2-5; weak D call: TRBD2 (7 bases). V was cut by 1 base and J by 5 bases, with 9 bases left in between. Germline values: CDR1 SGDLS, CDR2 YYNGEE. The CDR3 runs to 13 residues. The CDR3 DNA reads TGTGCCAGCAGCGTAAGGGGGGGGGAGACCCAGTACTTC. This codes for CASSVRGGETQYF.

This clonotype was counted at least ten times. This rearrangement joins TRBV12-3 or TRBV12-4 to TRBJ2-5, with 11 bases lining up with TRBD1. The CDR3 loop spans 15 amino acids. V lost 4 bases and J lost 1; bases outside the gene matches: 2. CDR3 loop: CASSSGTGGQETQYF. The CDR3 nucleotides read TGTGCCAGCAGTTCCGGGACAGGGGGCCAAGAGACCCAGTACTTC.

This clonotype was seen at least ten times. The chain is built from TRBV4-3 and TRBJ1-5; D call uncertain. Trimming took 0 bases from V and 0 from J, leaving 9 bases between them. CDR3 length equals 16 residues. Germline CDR1 is LGHNA and CDR2 is YSLEER. Written as DNA, the CDR3 is TGCGCCAGCAGCCAAGATTGGCAGAATAGCAATCAGCCCCAGCATTTT. It codes for CASSQDWQNSNQPQHF.

This clonotype was detected ten times or more. J is TRBJ1-2 and V is TRBV28, with D perhaps matching TRBD1 (6 bases). Germline V gene lookup returns CDR1 MDHEN and CDR2 SYDVKM. V was shortened by 2 bases and J by 9 bases, with 19 bases between the two germline ends. This CDR3 has 15 residues. The CDR3 region is CASSLPLTGLDSYTF. CDR3 in DNA: TGTGCCAGCAGTTTACCCCTAACAGGGTTAGATAGCTACACCTTC.

This clonotype was found a few times. The J gene is TRBJ2-7, the V gene TRBV12-5; perhaps TRBD1 as D (5 bases). Looked up from germline, CDR1 is LGHNT and CDR2 is FRNRAP. Trimming took 6 bases from V and 4 from J, leaving 10 bases between them. The CDR3 totals 12 residues. The CDR3 here is CASGPGFYEQYF. CDR3 in DNA: TGTGCTAGTGGCCCAGGGTTTTACGAGCAGTACTTC.